The text below deals with one T cell receptor (beta chain). Generated by immunoSEQ multiplex PCR, the TCRdb table keeps only in-frame clones and is missing some. The table lists some 94,000 clones, under 95% of them singletons. Sampling of blood occurred at baseline, cycle 4 day 1, and cycle 7 day 1. Germline CDR1 MNHEY, CDR2 SMNVEV (reference sequence). CDR3 length: 15 amino acids. V lost 6 bases, J lost 7 bases, and 7 bases stayed unmatched. These data are taken from a study of OX40 agonist ivuxolimab in advanced cancers. The clonotype was recovered from an adult with an advanced solid tumor such as melanoma, head and neck, liver or kidney cancer. The sequencing here drew on CD4+ or CD8+ T cells sorted from blood, taken in a trial of the OX40 agonist ivuxolimab. V and J are TRBV27 and TRBJ2-2; 11 bases agree with TRBD2. This CDR3 reads CASSRTSGRFGELFF. The CDR3 bases are TGTGCCAGCAGCCGAACTAGCGGGAGATTCGGGGAGCTGTTTTTT.